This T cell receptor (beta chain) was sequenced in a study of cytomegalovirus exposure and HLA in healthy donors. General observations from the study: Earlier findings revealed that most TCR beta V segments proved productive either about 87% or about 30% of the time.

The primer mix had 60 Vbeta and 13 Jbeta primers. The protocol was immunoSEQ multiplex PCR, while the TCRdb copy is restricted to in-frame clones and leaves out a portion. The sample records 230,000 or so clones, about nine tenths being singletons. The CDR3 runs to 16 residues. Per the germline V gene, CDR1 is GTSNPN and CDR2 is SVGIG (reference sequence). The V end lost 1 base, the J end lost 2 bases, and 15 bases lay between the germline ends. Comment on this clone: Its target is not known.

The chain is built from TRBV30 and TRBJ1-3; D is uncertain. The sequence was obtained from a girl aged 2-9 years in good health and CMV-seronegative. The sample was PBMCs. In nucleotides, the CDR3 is TGTGCCTGGAGTGCGGAGGCATTCGGTACTGGAAACACCATATATTTT. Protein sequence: CAWSAEAFGTGNTIYF.